This TCR beta chain is drawn from a study of cytomegalovirus exposure and HLA in healthy donors. Notes on this clone: Its target is not known.

Study results and limitations: In a later analysis, TCR beta V- and J-gene trimming was associated with a missense DCLRE1C variant. Using a false discovery rate of 0.05, a later analysis showed that approximately 18,000 TCR beta sequences were associated with HLA alleles. Among immune exposure information, only CMV serostatus was available.

PCR amplification relied on 60 Vbeta primers (plus 13 Jbeta primers). Generated by immunoSEQ multiplex PCR, the TCRdb table keeps only in-frame clones and is missing some. The sample holds 130,000 or so clones, approximately 85% seen once. This CDR3 contains 16 residues. Trimming removed 0 bases at V and 5 bases at J, with 17 bases between. Germline CDR1 and CDR2: SGDLS and YYNGEE. This clonotype was sampled from a woman in her forties or fifties in good health and CMV-seropositive. The V and J genes are TRBV9 and TRBJ2-5, with D possibly matching TRBD1 (7 bases). Material: PBMCs. The CDR3 here is CASSVAGGGSSETQYF. The CDR3 region has the DNA TGTGCCAGCAGCGTAGCAGGAGGGGGCTCGTCGGAGACCCAGTACTTC.